This T cell receptor beta chain was obtained from a study of CD8 T cells in Susac syndrome. The length of the CDR3 is 16 residues. Germline assignment: CDR1 SGHDT and CDR2 YYEEEE. V lost 4 bases to trimming and J lost 3 bases, with 18 bases between them. cDNA came from about 0.5 to 1 ug RNA primed by random hexamers. The TCR beta CDR3 was amplified by immunoSEQ multiplex PCR across 54 Vbeta, 13 Jbeta. From the immunoSEQ multiplex PCR reads, TCRdb called clonotypes with MiXCR, one entry per CDR3 protein. This sample yields about 22,000 distinct CDR3 sequences, of which roughly 93% are seen a single time; under 0.3% belongs to the top ten. TCR beta sequences were obtained from blood CD8+ and CD4+ T cells. Healthy donors constituted the control group, matched for age and sex. Negative magnetic isolation gave CD8+ and CD4+ cells; FACS enriched CD8+ TEMRA. This clonotype has only one observation.

The sequence was collected from a human donor in good health. Sample: CD8+ T cells from PBMCs. The chain combines TRBV5-6 with TRBJ2-3; perhaps TRBD2 as D (7 bases). The CDR3 loop is CASSGQLAELTDTQYF. CDR3 sequence (DNA): TGTGCCAGCAGCGGACAGCTAGCGGAACTTACAGATACGCAGTATTTT.